The clone carrying this T cell receptor beta chain was seen a few times. The target antigen is unknown. The source of the sample is a study of vaccination and CD4 T cells after COVID-19. This CDR3 comprises 16 residues. Trimming stripped 8 bases from V and 0 bases from J, with 19 bases between. The germline CDR1 and CDR2 sequences are MNHNS and SASEGT. The sample's treatment: approximately nine-day PBMC culture with coronavirus spike peptide pools or control peptides (ViraFEST assay). Sequencing of cultured CD4+ T cell DNA used the Oncomine TCR Beta short-read assay. One entry per CDR3 protein results from TCRdb running MiXCR on the PCR reads. The sample contains over 10,000 distinct CDR3 sequences, less than 50% of which appear only once.

The specimen comprised CD4+ T cells from blood, cultured in vitro, sampled after SARS-CoV-2 vaccination. The chain uses TRBV6-1 and TRBJ1-2, with D maybe TRBD1 (6 bases). The sequence was obtained from a human donor who had recovered from COVID-19. The CDR3: CASAKESRGSNYGYTF. The CDR3 DNA sequence: TGTGCCAGCGCCAAGGAATCCAGGGGATCTAACTATGGCTACACCTTC.